The T cell receptor beta chain under discussion was sequenced for a study of somatic mutations in cytotoxic T cells in rheumatoid arthritis. About the study: The researchers flow-sorted some T-cell populations stained with V beta antibodies and got nearly 100% purity, and these included V beta1+ cells sequenced for TCRB.

Per the germline V gene, CDR1 is MDHEN and CDR2 is SYDVKM. V was clipped by 3 bases and J by 4 bases, with 4 bases between them. CDR3 length equals 11 residues. In the case of this clone: Its antigen is not identified.

Assay used: immunoSEQ multiplex PCR; TCRdb lists only in-frame clones, some missing. The sample contains more than 15,000 clones, about 80% of which appear only once. Study-level points and caveats: Among rheumatoid arthritis patients and age-matched healthy controls, CD8+ T-cell clonality was not significantly different.

The sequenced sample consisted of CD8+ T cells sorted from blood. This clonotype originated in an adult with rheumatoid arthritis. The chain recombines TRBV28 with TRBJ2-7; D gene uncertain. The CDR3 is CASSLGYEQYF. DNA for the CDR3: TGTGCCAGCAGTTTGGGATACGAGCAGTACTTC.